Presented here are 3 T cell receptor beta chains from one specimen sequenced in a study of graft-versus-host responses after intestinal transplantation. Antigens for these TCRs are unknown. Sequenced by immunoSEQ multiplex PCR; TCRdb stores in-frame clones only, minus some. The table shows approximately 77,000 clones, with 70% to 90% occurring only once. The starting material was unstimulated CD4+ T cells sorted from spleen or lymph node cells, obtained before intestinal transplant. The source is a human donor who received an intestinal transplant.

The V call is TRBV2, the J call TRBJ2-7; possible D gene TRBD1, 5 bases. Germline V gene data show CDR1 as SNHLY and CDR2 as FYNNEI. V was pared by 8 bases and J by 3 bases, with 11 bases between. The CDR3 sequence is 12 residues long. For the CDR3, the DNA is TGTGCCAGCCGAGTCGACAGCTACGAGCAGTACTTC. Its translation: CASRVDSYEQYF.

This clone was picked up one time. This sequence joins TRBV6-5 and TRBJ1-6; 9 bases align to TRBD1. The germline gives CDR1 MNHEY, CDR2 SVGAGI. The CDR3 sequence is 14 residues long. V lost 6 bases and J lost 14; bases outside the gene matches: 11. CDR3 sequence (DNA): TGTGCCAGCAGAACCGGGACAGGGACGGGGACCCTCCACTTT. Its protein is CASRTGTGTGTLHF.

The chain carries TRBV4-1 and TRBJ2-7; D might be TRBD1 (5 bases). The CDR3 spans 18 residues. V was pared by 0 bases and J by 7 bases, with 25 bases between. The V gene's germline CDR1 is MGHRA and CDR2 YSYEKL. CDR3 in amino acids: CASSQEAGPSILLEEQYF. CDR3 coding DNA: TGCGCCAGCAGCCAAGAGGCAGGGCCATCAATCCTCCTTGAAGAGCAGTACTTC.